These T cell receptor beta chains were read from a single sample in a study of T cell clones after liver transplantation. Sequencing was performed with immunoSEQ multiplex PCR; in TCRdb, only in-frame clones are kept and a portion is missing. This sample has more than 95,000 clones; around 83% occur once, and the top ten carry about 0.89%. The sequences come from CD4+ T cells from blood, collected before liver transplant. These receptors all come from a human donor who received a liver transplant. Each CDR3 is given with its conserved first and last residue. The D gene is left open where the match is weak. Size tells how often a clone was seen (once, few, many) or the class of an expanded clone, and some rows leave it out.

CDR3	DNA	size	D	length	J	V
CASSYGRDTDTQYF	TGTGCCAGCAGTTACGGGCGGGACACAGATACGCAGTATTTT	.	.	14	TRBJ2-3	TRBV6-5
CAIRGLAGGAYEQYF	TGTGCCATCCGGGGGCTAGCGGGGGGTGCCTACGAGCAGTACTTC	.	TRBD2	15	TRBJ2-7	TRBV2
CASSARSRGYTF	TGTGCCAGCAGTGCCAGGTCGAGGGGCTACACCTTC	.	.	12	TRBJ1-2	TRBV2
CASSSTGKVYEQYF	TGTGCCAGTAGCTCGACAGGGAAAGTTTACGAGCAGTACTTC	few	TRBD1	14	TRBJ2-7	TRBV19
CASSYEGWTRIYEQYF	TGTGCCAGCAGTTACGAGGGTTGGACCCGCATCTACGAGCAGTACTTC	.	.	16	TRBJ2-7	TRBV6-5
CSVYFGAETQYF	TGCAGCGTTTACTTCGGCGCGGAGACCCAGTACTTC	.	.	12	TRBJ2-5	TRBV29-1
CASSLGPRAVNTEAFF	TGTGCCAGCAGCCTAGGCCCGCGGGCGGTGAACACTGAAGCTTTCTTT	once	.	16	TRBJ1-1	TRBV7-8
CASSSKTADSGNTIYF	TGCGCCAGCAGCTCCAAGACAGCAGACTCTGGAAACACCATATATTTT	.	.	16	TRBJ1-3	TRBV5-1
CASSHTGNQETQYF	TGCGCCAGCAGCCACACAGGCAACCAAGAGACCCAGTACTTC	.	.	14	TRBJ2-5	TRBV10-2
CASSYGDRANYGYTF	TGTGCCAGCAGCTACGGGGACAGAGCTAACTATGGCTACACCTTC	.	TRBD1	15	TRBJ1-2	TRBV28
CASSNRLPGGANQPQHF	TGTGCCAGTAGTAACAGACTTCCAGGGGGCGCCAATCAGCCCCAGCATTTT	.	TRBD1	17	TRBJ1-5	TRBV19
CASSEPRTSGITDTQYF	TGTGCCAGCAGTGAACCCCGGACTAGCGGTATCACAGATACGCAGTATTTT	.	TRBD2	17	TRBJ2-3	TRBV6-1
CASSIADRGANQPQHF	TGTGCCAGTAGTATAGCTGACAGGGGGGCCAATCAGCCCCAGCATTTT	.	TRBD1	16	TRBJ1-5	TRBV19
CASSFQGDQETQYF	TGCGCCAGCAGCTTCCAGGGAGACCAAGAGACCCAGTACTTC	few	.	14	TRBJ2-5	TRBV5-1
CASSLTAGGQETQYF	TGTGCCAGCAGCTTAACCGCGGGGGGGCAAGAGACCCAGTACTTC	.	TRBD2	15	TRBJ2-5	TRBV7-2
CASSLTQEAYNEQFF	TGTGCCAGCAGCTTAACCCAGGAGGCCTACAATGAGCAGTTCTTC	.	.	15	TRBJ2-1	TRBV7-3
CASSPPAGGWNEQYF	TGTGCCAGCAGCCCACCCGCTGGGGGTTGGAACGAGCAGTACTTC	.	.	15	TRBJ2-7	TRBV7-8
CASSVGAIQETQYF	TGTGCCAGCAGCGTAGGCGCAATCCAAGAGACCCAGTACTTC	.	.	14	TRBJ2-5	TRBV9
CASSFALVGGIDEQFF	TGTGCCAGCAGTTTCGCTTTAGTTGGAGGAATTGATGAGCAGTTCTTC	.	.	16	TRBJ2-1	TRBV27
CASSLPQGKNTIYF	TGTGCCAGCAGCTTACCACAGGGGAAGAACACCATATATTTT	once	TRBD1	14	TRBJ1-3	TRBV7-9
CASSSTTGNQPQHF	TGTGCCAGCAGCTCTACGACAGGAAATCAGCCCCAGCATTTT	.	.	14	TRBJ1-5	TRBV7-9
CASRQTPPGLYEQYF	TGTGCAAGTCGCCAAACTCCACCGGGCCTTTACGAGCAGTACTTC	.	.	15	TRBJ2-7	TRBV12-2
CASSSLGQGTSYEQYF	TGTGCCAGCAGTTCGCTGGGACAGGGGACTTCCTACGAGCAGTACTTC	.	TRBD1	16	TRBJ2-7	TRBV27
CATKGAGNEQFF	TGTGCCACCAAGGGGGCCGGCAATGAGCAGTTCTTC	once	TRBD1	12	TRBJ2-1	TRBV15
CASSRGTDYGYTF	TGTGCCAGCAGTCGGGGCACGGACTATGGCTACACCTTC	.	.	13	TRBJ1-2	TRBV25-1
CATSRVEGQETQYF	TGTGCCACCAGCAGAGTAGAAGGCCAAGAGACCCAGTACTTC	.	.	14	TRBJ2-5	TRBV15
CASSIVLQTHGYTF	TGTGCCAGTAGTATTGTACTCCAAACGCATGGCTACACCTTC	.	.	14	TRBJ1-2	TRBV19
CASSYYQGLNEKLFF	TGTGCCAGCAGTTATTACCAGGGTTTAAATGAAAAACTGTTTTTT	.	.	15	TRBJ1-4	TRBV6-6
CASSTYDRRDRNLYEQYF	TGTGCCAGTAGTACCTATGACCGCCGGGACAGGAATCTATACGAGCAGTACTTC	.	TRBD1	18	TRBJ2-7	TRBV19
CSADRDSYNEQFF	TGCAGCGCTGACAGGGATTCCTACAATGAGCAGTTCTTC	.	TRBD1	13	TRBJ2-1	TRBV29-1
CSVFGEKLFF	TGCAGCGTCTTTGGTGAAAAACTGTTTTTT	.	.	10	TRBJ1-4	TRBV29-1
CASSKGLAGRLDVKNIQYF	TGTGCCAGCAGCAAGGGACTAGCGGGGCGTTTAGATGTCAAAAACATTCAGTACTTC	.	TRBD2	19	TRBJ2-4	TRBV7-2
CAISVQGGQPQHF	TGTGCCATCAGTGTGCAGGGCGGTCAGCCCCAGCATTTT	.	.	13	TRBJ1-5	TRBV10-3
CASSFTGQGDQPQHF	TGTGCCAGCAGTTTCACGGGACAGGGCGACCAGCCCCAGCATTTT	few	TRBD1	15	TRBJ1-5	TRBV6-6
CASSLPGEVEAFF	TGTGCCAGCAGTTTACCGGGGGAGGTTGAAGCTTTCTTT	.	.	13	TRBJ1-1	TRBV6-5